The 27 T cell receptor beta chains below were found in one sample sequenced in a study of T cells after yellow fever vaccination. From the 5' RACE reads, TCRdb called clonotypes with MiXCR, one entry per CDR3 protein. Of approximately 330,000 distinct CDR3 sequences in the sample, approximately 12% are singletons; the top ten hold around 3%. The material sequenced was CD4+ T cells sorted from PBMCs, taken 15 days after the yellow fever booster vaccination. Receptors were obtained from a man between 18 and 35 years old who received the YFV17D yellow fever vaccine.

This clonotype has at least ten counts. The chain recombines TRBV5-1 with TRBJ2-3; 13 positions agree with TRBD2. This CDR3 region has 16 residues. The ends lost 4 bases at V and 4 bases at J; junction bases unmatched: 6. Germline V gene data show CDR1 as SGHRS and CDR2 as YFSETQ. CDR3 sequence reads: CASSILAGGLPDTQYF. For the CDR3, the DNA is TGCGCCAGCAGCATACTAGCGGGGGGGTTGCCAGATACGCAGTATTTT.

The sample holds a few counts of this clonotype. The rearrangement joins TRBV28 to TRBJ2-7; D might be TRBD2 (6 bases). This CDR3 spans 11 amino acids. Germline assignment: CDR1 MDHEN and CDR2 SYDVKM. The V gene lost 8 bases and the J gene lost 4 bases, with 9 bases spanning the gap. The CDR3 nucleotides read TGTGCCAGCCGGGGGTCATACGAGCAGTACGTC. It encodes CASRGSYEQYV.

This clonotype was seen at least ten times. This sequence joins TRBV10-3 and TRBJ1-1; 8 bases are shared with TRBD1. The CDR3 sequence is 13 residues long. After removal of 9 bases from V and 2 bases from J, the junction contained 5 bases not matched to a gene. Germline-derived CDR1 and CDR2 are ENHRY and SYGVKD. This CDR3 reads CAISDRENTEAFF. The CDR3 DNA is TGTGCCATATCGGACAGGGAAAACACTGAAGCTTTCTTT.

This clonotype showed up just a few times. The CDR3 reads CSASYTGYEQYV. The CDR3 nucleotides are TGCAGTGCTAGTTACACAGGGTACGAGCAGTACGTC. V is TRBV20-1 and J is TRBJ2-7; D is perhaps TRBD1 (6 bases). Germline V CDR1 and CDR2: DFQATT, SNEGSKA (reference sequence). V gave up 3 bases and J gave up 4 bases, with 10 bases separating them. This CDR3 region has 12 residues.

This clonotype was recorded a few times. CDR3 nucleotide sequence: TGTGCCATCAGTGCATTGGGGCCAAGGGATACGCAGTATTTT. It codes for CAISALGPRDTQYF. This chain uses TRBV10-3 with TRBJ2-3, with a tentative D call TRBD1 (5 bases). The CDR3 covers 14 residues. Germline V gene lookup returns CDR1 ENHRY and CDR2 SYGVKD. Trimming took 4 bases from V and 6 from J, leaving 14 bases between them.

There are a few counts of this clonotype. The chain couples TRBV6-5 to TRBJ1-1; no clear D. Deletions cut 8 bases from V and 4 bases from J, with 14 bases between. The CDR3 is made up of 13 amino acids. Germline CDR1 MNHEY, CDR2 SVGAGI. CDR3 sequence (DNA): TGTGCCAGCCAGGAGGTCGGTACCACTGAAGCTTTCTTT. It specifies CASQEVGTTEAFF.

In this sample, this clonotype turned up many times. The V and J genes are TRBV20-1 and TRBJ2-2; TRBD1 matches at 7 bases. Looked up from germline, CDR1 is DFQATT and CDR2 is SNEGSKA (reference sequence). The CDR3 has 15 residues. J lost 5 bases, V lost 0 bases, and 6 bases had no gene match. CDR3 sequence: CSARDFSRGTGELFF. CDR3 bases: TGCAGTGCTAGAGATTTCTCCAGGGGGACCGGGGAGCTGTTTTTT.

This clonotype has at least ten counts. V usage is TRBV5-1 and J usage is TRBJ2-7, with 9 nucleotides matching TRBD1. The ends lost 2 bases at V and 6 bases at J; junction bases unmatched: 3. The CDR3 consists of 13 residues. Germline V lookup: CDR1 SGHRS, CDR2 YFSETQ. The CDR3: CASSFSTGGEQYV. CDR3 DNA sequence: TGCGCCAGCAGCTTCTCGACAGGGGGCGAGCAGTACGTC.

This clonotype came up a few times. This rearrangement joins TRBV6-2 or TRBV6-3 to TRBJ1-5; 7 bases fit TRBD1. This CDR3 has 15 residues. Germline lookup yields CDR1 MNHEY and CDR2 SVGEGT. The V and J ends lost 5 bases and 0 bases, in that order; junction bases with no gene match: 4. The CDR3 coding sequence is TGTGCCAGCAGTACAGGGGCCTATAGCAATCAGCCCCAGCATTTT. It specifies CASSTGAYSNQPQHF.

The V and J genes are TRBV7-2 and TRBJ2-1; D unresolved. CDR1 SGHTA and CDR2 FQGNSA come from the germline V gene. The CDR3 length is 15 residues. Deletions cut 3 bases from V and 14 bases from J, with 23 bases between. The CDR3 protein is CASSFDSWATSGKFF. The CDR3 coding sequence is TGTGCCAGCAGCTTTGATTCGTGGGCGACCAGTGGGAAGTTCTTC.

This clonotype was detected a few times. The DNA of the CDR3 is TGTGCCAGCAGCCGAGAGAAGTGGGATATGAACACTGAAGCTTTCTTT. Translated: CASSREKWDMNTEAFF. This sequence joins TRBV4-2 and TRBJ1-1, with unresolved D. Trimming took 4 bases from V and 0 from J, leaving 15 bases between them. The CDR3 spans 16 residues. Germline values: CDR1 LGHNA, CDR2 YNFKEQ.

This clonotype was seen a few times. The chain recombines TRBV27 with TRBJ2-5; TRBD2 aligns across 8 bases. J was trimmed by 2 bases and V by 4 bases; bases with no gene match: 6. In germline, CDR1 is MNHEY, CDR2 SMNVEV (reference sequence). The CDR3 is made up of 15 amino acids. CDR3 bases: TGTGCCAGCAGTTCACTAGCGGCTAATCAAGAGACCCAGTACTTC. It yields the protein CASSSLAANQETQYF.

This clonotype was observed a handful of times. The chain has TRBV4-3 and TRBJ2-3; 15 bases match TRBD2. CDR3 length equals 20 residues. The V gene end was trimmed by 0 bases and the J gene end by 1 base; junction bases not matched to a gene: 8. CDR1 LGHNA and CDR2 YSLEER come from the germline V gene. CDR3 sequence: CASSQDLWTSGGARTDTQYF. The DNA for the CDR3 is TGCGCCAGCAGCCAAGATCTTTGGACTAGCGGGGGGGCGCGCACAGATACGCAGTATTTT.

This clonotype was observed at least ten times. The genes are TRBV9 and TRBJ2-2; 9 bases fit TRBD2. Germline trimming cut 0 bases from V and 6 bases from J; bases unmatched to any gene: 3. Germline V CDR1 and CDR2: SGDLS, YYNGEE. This CDR3 is built from 15 residues. CDR3 in amino acids: CASSVERGAPGELFF. The CDR3 DNA sequence: TGTGCCAGCAGCGTAGAGCGGGGGGCCCCCGGGGAGCTGTTTTTT.

This clonotype has only a few counts. J is TRBJ2-7 and V is TRBV19; tentatively, D is TRBD2 (6 bases). V was cut by 3 bases and J by 3 bases, with 12 bases left in between. This CDR3 has 14 residues. CDR1 is LNHDA and CDR2 is SQIVND in the germline V gene (reference sequence). CDR3 residues: CASSIRGGIYEQYF. The CDR3 DNA is TGTGCCAGTAGTATCCGGGGAGGCATCTACGAGCAGTACTTC.

This chain connects TRBV7-2 to TRBJ1-4, with D possibly matching TRBD1 (6 bases). V was clipped by 5 bases and J by 8 bases, with 12 bases between them. The germline gives CDR1 SGHTA, CDR2 FQGNSA. The CDR3 runs to 13 residues. The CDR3: CASSQGQLEKLFF. Written as DNA, the CDR3 is TGTGCCAGCAGCCAAGGACAGCTAGAAAAACTGTTTTTT.

J is TRBJ2-7 and V is TRBV5-1; no clear D. Germline V CDR1 and CDR2: SGHRS, YFSETQ. CDR3 length equals 14 residues. The V end was cut by 2 bases, the J end by 6 bases, with 15 bases between. CDR3 nucleotides: TGCGCCAGCAGCTTTGGGCCCTCCTCCCTCGAGCAGTACTTC. It translates to CASSFGPSSLEQYF.

This clonotype was detected a few times. The gene calls are TRBV7-3 and TRBJ2-1, with 7 bases matching TRBD2. The V gene end was trimmed by 4 bases and the J gene end by 0 bases; junction bases not matched to a gene: 15. The CDR3 has 19 residues. Germline CDR1 SGHTA, CDR2 FQGTGA. CDR3 loop: CASSSGLDLSRNSYNEQFF. DNA of the CDR3: TGTGCCAGCAGCTCTGGACTAGATCTCTCAAGAAACTCCTACAATGAGCAGTTCTTC.

V gene TRBV10-3 combines with J gene TRBJ1-3; D gene unclear. The CDR3 is 11 residues long. Germline-derived CDR1 and CDR2 are ENHRY and SYGVKD. With 0 bases removed from V and 7 bases from J, the gap between germline ends came to 1 base. CDR3 loop: CAISESNTIYF. The CDR3 DNA is TGTGCCATCAGTGAGTCCAACACCATATATTTT.

V gene TRBV11-2 combines with J gene TRBJ2-5; 12 nucleotides match TRBD2. Germline-derived CDR1 and CDR2 are SGHAT and FQNNGV. J was trimmed by 4 bases and V by 5 bases; bases with no gene match: 14. The CDR3 runs 18 residues. CDR3 sequence: CASSPGMLAGGLGETQYF. In nucleotides, the CDR3 is TGTGCCAGCAGCCCCGGGATGCTAGCGGGGGGGTTAGGAGAGACCCAGTACTTC.

The chain links TRBV6-5 to TRBJ1-3; D not resolved. V was clipped by 0 bases and J by 4 bases, with 7 bases between them. CDR1 is MNHEY, CDR2 SVGAGI, per germline. This CDR3 is 14 amino acids long. The CDR3: CASSYSLAGNTIYF. In DNA form, the CDR3 reads TGTGCCAGCAGTTACTCCTTGGCCGGAAACACCATATATTTT.

This clonotype occurred a few times. A clone one base away is much larger, so this may be a read error. The rearrangement joins TRBV5-6 to TRBJ1-1; 7 bases fit TRBD1. Germline V lookup: CDR1 SGHDT, CDR2 YYEEEE. V trimming: 2 bases; J trimming: 7 bases; junction bases outside the gene matches: 2. The CDR3 spans 12 residues. CDR3 residues: CASSFRGIEAFF. In DNA, the CDR3 is TGTGCCAGCAGCTTCAGGGGGATTGAAGCTTTCTTT.

Here the CDR3 DNA reads TGTGCCAGCAGCTTCGGGAAAGAGGACACCATATATTTT. Amino acids: CASSFGKEDTIYF. This chain joins TRBV7-9 and TRBJ1-3; D ambiguous. The CDR3 is 13 amino acids. Between the trimmed V and J ends, which lost 3 bases and 8 bases, there was a span of 11 bases. Germline lookup yields CDR1 SEHNR and CDR2 FQNEAQ (reference sequence).

This clonotype was counted a single time. This sequence joins TRBV2 and TRBJ2-1, with D possibly being TRBD2 (6 bases). V gave up 4 bases and J gave up 10 bases, with 14 bases separating them. CDR1 SNHLY and CDR2 FYNNEI come from the germline V gene. This CDR3 comprises 13 residues. CDR3: CASSGGVLSEQFF. The CDR3 DNA is TGTGCCAGCAGTGGGGGGGTTCTCTCGGAGCAGTTCTTC.

This clonotype was counted a few times. The chain recombines TRBV5-6 with TRBJ2-5, with 10 bases fitting TRBD1. The trim removed 5 bases at V and 6 bases at J, leaving 7 bases unmatched. This CDR3 spans 14 amino acids. CDR1 is SGHDT and CDR2 is YYEEEE in the germline V gene. As DNA, the CDR3 is TGTGCCAGCAGTCCGGACAGGGGGTGGCAGACCCAGTACTTC. This gives the protein CASSPDRGWQTQYF.

This clonotype has only a few counts. The V gene is TRBV7-2, the J gene TRBJ1-1; the D is unclear. Germline assignment: CDR1 SGHTA and CDR2 FQGNSA. The CDR3 covers 12 residues. The V end was cut by 3 bases, the J end by 3 bases, with 5 bases between. The CDR3 reads CASSFWYTEAFF. In nucleotides, the CDR3 is TGTGCCAGCAGCTTTTGGTACACTGAAGCTTTCTTT.

This clonotype was seen only a few times. The gene calls are TRBV6-5 and TRBJ2-3, with D unresolved. Trimming left V 4 bases short and J 4 bases short, with 12 bases between. Germline CDR1 is MNHEY and CDR2 is SVGAGI. The CDR3 totals 14 residues. In DNA form, the CDR3 reads TGTGCCAGCAGTTCGGACCGATCCCCAGATACGCAGTATTTT. Protein: CASSSDRSPDTQYF.